Listed here are 27 T cell receptor beta chains from one sample, sequenced in a study of cytomegalovirus exposure and HLA in healthy donors. 60 Vbeta and 13 Jbeta primers were used in PCR. Sequenced by immunoSEQ multiplex PCR; TCRdb stores in-frame clones only, minus some. The sample data list about 200,000 clones. Specimen: PBMCs. These receptors were obtained from a man between 25 and 39 years old in good health and CMV-seronegative.

DNA for the CDR3: TGTGCCATCAGTGCGGGAGCAACTAATGAAAAACTGTTTTTT. Protein: CAISAGATNEKLFF. The chain employs TRBV10-3 and TRBJ1-4; no clear D gene. The CDR3 has 14 residues. Germline V gene lookup returns CDR1 ENHRY and CDR2 SYGVKD. V lost 4 bases, J lost 0 bases, and 6 bases lay in between.

With respect to this clone: The junction departs from germline at one end; a sequencing error may be responsible. The chain links TRBV19 to TRBJ2-3; perhaps TRBD2 as D (5 bases). The CDR3 loop spans 18 amino acids. Germline CDR1 is LNHDA and CDR2 is SQIVND (reference sequence). The CDR3 nucleotides are TGTGCCAGTAGTCTAGACTGGGAGTGGGAGTCACACCCAGATACGCAGTATTTT. It translates to CASSLDWEWESHPDTQYF.

The rearrangement joins TRBV7-9 to TRBJ1-2; D possibly corresponds to TRBD1 (5 bases). The germline V gene has CDR1 SEHNR and CDR2 FQNEAQ (reference sequence). The CDR3 totals 14 residues. The V end lost 7 bases, the J end lost 2 bases, and 14 bases lay between the germline ends. CDR3 protein: CASNPPGGNYGYTF. DNA of the CDR3: TGTGCCAGCAACCCACCCGGGGGAAACTATGGCTACACCTTC.

This sequence joins TRBV7-2 and TRBJ1-1; 8 bases are a match to TRBD1. This CDR3 spans 15 amino acids. With 6 bases clipped from V and 1 base from J, the junction kept 7 bases outside the gene matches. Germline CDR1 and CDR2: SGHTA and FQGNSA. As DNA, the CDR3 is TGTGCCAGCAGTGGGACAGGTATATCGAACACTGAAGCTTTCTTT. Encoded protein: CASSGTGISNTEAFF.

This chain's CDR3 is CASSPPFRTGPYEQYF. For the CDR3, the DNA is TGTGCCAGCTCACCACCTTTCCGGACAGGACCCTACGAGCAGTACTTC. This chain joins TRBV18 and TRBJ2-7; 7 bases are a match to TRBD1. Germline V gene sequence: CDR1 KGHSH, CDR2 LQKENI. This CDR3 has 16 residues. Trimming took 0 bases from V and 2 from J; bases not matched to a gene: 7.

V usage is TRBV30 and J usage is TRBJ1-5; no definite D call. Trimming removed 0 bases from V and 3 bases from J, with 6 bases in between. The CDR3 covers 13 residues. Germline loops: CDR1 GTSNPN, CDR2 SVGIG (reference sequence). CDR3 sequence reads: CAWSVRDNQPQHF. The CDR3 DNA sequence: TGTGCCTGGAGTGTACGGGACAATCAGCCCCAGCATTTT.

The J gene is TRBJ1-2, the V gene TRBV11-3; no clear D. Germline V CDR1 and CDR2: SGHNT, YENEEA. The CDR3 totals 13 residues. Between the trimmed V and J ends, which lost 5 bases and 2 bases, there was a span of 9 bases. The CDR3, as DNA: TGTGCCAGCAGCATTACAGAAAACTATGGCTACACCTTC. Translation gives CASSITENYGYTF.

This chain connects TRBV28 to TRBJ1-1; tentatively, D is TRBD1 (5 bases). Germline V gives CDR1 MDHEN, CDR2 SYDVKM. Trimming left V 8 bases short and J 1 base short, with 8 bases between. CDR3 length equals 12 residues. CDR3 nucleotide sequence: TGTGCCAGCGGTACAGGGAACACTGAAGCTTTCTTT. Amino acids: CASGTGNTEAFF.

V and J are TRBV27 and TRBJ2-3; 8 bases are shared with TRBD2. The CDR3 sequence is 17 residues long. With 2 bases clipped from V and 1 base from J, the junction kept 8 bases outside the gene matches. Germline V CDR1 and CDR2: MNHEY, SMNVEV (reference sequence). The CDR3 region is CASSLAGGLSGTDTQYF. In nucleotides, the CDR3 is TGTGCCAGCAGTTTAGCGGGAGGACTTTCCGGCACAGATACGCAGTATTTT.

The CDR3 loop is CASSLSSDNEQFF. The CDR3 nucleotides are TGTGCCAGCAGTTTAAGTTCGGACAATGAGCAGTTCTTC. The chain uses TRBV27 and TRBJ2-1; no firm D call. This CDR3 region has 13 residues. V was clipped by 2 bases and J by 5 bases, with 7 bases between them. Germline values: CDR1 MNHEY, CDR2 SMNVEV (reference sequence).

This chain connects TRBV7-8 to TRBJ2-5, with D possibly TRBD2 on 7 matching bases. This CDR3 has 17 residues. The germline V and J ends were trimmed by 1 base and 0 bases, with 15 bases remaining between them. The germline gives CDR1 SGHVS, CDR2 FQNEAQ. Here the CDR3 DNA reads TGTGCCAGCAGCTTAGGGGGGGGACACCCGTACCAAGAGACCCAGTACTTC. This codes for CASSLGGGHPYQETQYF.

The genes are TRBV28 and TRBJ1-1; D gene uncertain. The CDR3 runs 11 residues. Germline assignment: CDR1 MDHEN and CDR2 SYDVKM. V lost 7 bases, J lost 0 bases, and 3 bases lay in between. Here the CDR3 reads CASTVNTEAFF. CDR3 DNA: TGTGCCAGCACCGTGAACACTGAAGCTTTCTTT.

The chain joins TRBV11-2 to TRBJ2-2; 10 bases line up with TRBD2. The V gene end was trimmed by 5 bases and the J gene end by 0 bases; junction bases not matched to a gene: 3. Germline V gene sequence: CDR1 SGHAT, CDR2 FQNNGV. The CDR3 has 16 amino acids. For the CDR3, the DNA is TGTGCCAGCAGCCCCACTAGCGGGGCGAACACCGGGGAGCTGTTTTTT. The encoded protein is CASSPTSGANTGELFF.

This chain links TRBV27 with TRBJ2-2; TRBD2 matches at 16 bases. CDR3 size: 18 residues. Germline CDR1 is MNHEY and CDR2 is SMNVEV (reference sequence). V was pared by 3 bases and J by 9 bases, with 10 bases of the junction left unmatched. The CDR3 spells CASSFAIPGLAGGWELFF. The CDR3 nucleotides read TGTGCCAGCAGTTTCGCGATCCCGGGACTAGCGGGAGGGTGGGAGCTGTTTTTT.

This chain's CDR3 is CASSQGFGVFQPQHF. The CDR3 nucleotides are TGCGCCAGCAGCCAAGGCTTTGGAGTTTTCCAGCCCCAGCATTTT. The J gene is TRBJ1-5, the V gene TRBV4-1; no reliable D call. From germline, CDR1 is MGHRA and CDR2 YSYEKL. V lost 1 base and J lost 7, with 14 bases in between. This CDR3 is built from 15 residues.

Notes on this clone: One end of the junction fails to match germline, which may point to a read error. The CDR3 region is CTSSIVRGNEQFF. Written as DNA, the CDR3 is TGTACCAGTAGTATAGTTAGGGGCAATGAGCAGTTCTTC. The J gene is TRBJ2-1, the V gene TRBV19; weak D call: TRBD1 (5 bases). Per germline, CDR1 LNHDA and CDR2 SQIVND (reference sequence). This CDR3 has 13 amino acids.

The chain employs TRBV4-2 and TRBJ2-1, with 9 bases matching TRBD2. The CDR3 runs 16 residues. From germline, CDR1 is LGHNA and CDR2 YNFKEQ. V lost 1 base, J lost 7 bases, and 8 bases stayed unmatched. The CDR3 is CASSQGSAGGINEQFF. The CDR3, as DNA: TGTGCCAGCAGCCAAGGGTCCGCGGGAGGGATAAATGAGCAGTTCTTC.

On this clone: Because the CDR3's place on the DNA is in doubt, the DNA is left out and the CDR3 is given as listed by TCRdb. This CDR3 reads CASSILASGSHNEQFF. The chain has TRBV19 and TRBJ2-1; the D segment call TRBD2 is taken from the table without a DNA check. From its first to its last residue, the CDR3 has 16 amino acids. Per germline, CDR1 LNHDA and CDR2 SQIVND (reference sequence).

The chain is built from TRBV6-5 and TRBJ2-1, with 13 bases fitting TRBD2. In germline, CDR1 is MNHEY, CDR2 SVGAGI. This CDR3 has 14 residues. Trimming at V came to 7 bases and at J to 7 bases, leaving 4 bases not matched to a gene. CDR3 amino acids: CASTPTSGRNEQFF. The CDR3 DNA reads as TGTGCCAGCACCCCGACTAGCGGGAGGAATGAGCAGTTCTTC.

V usage is TRBV30 and J usage is TRBJ1-1; 11 bases map to TRBD1. The germline CDR1 and CDR2 sequences are GTSNPN and SVGIG (reference sequence). V trimming: 6 bases; J trimming: 4 bases; junction bases outside the gene matches: 7. The CDR3 length is 14 residues. CDR3 loop: CACRTGGEGTEAFF. CDR3 nucleotides: TGTGCCTGCAGGACAGGGGGCGAGGGCACTGAAGCTTTCTTT. Drawing the rest from reference TRBV30 and TRBJ1-1, the complete variable domain is SQTIHQWPATLVQPVGSPLSLECTVEGTSNPNLYWYRQAAGRGLQLLFYSVGIGQISSEVPQNLSASRPQDRQFILSSKKLLLSDSGFYLCACRTGGEGTEAFFGQGTRLTVV.

The chain links TRBV7-9 to TRBJ1-5, with a possible D match to TRBD1 (5 bases). Germline V gives CDR1 SEHNR, CDR2 FQNEAQ (reference sequence). V was clipped by 5 bases and J by 6 bases, with 11 bases between them. The CDR3 covers 13 residues. The DNA for the CDR3 is TGTGCCAGCAGCCCCCAAGGGGTTCAGCCCCAGCATTTT. Translating it yields CASSPQGVQPQHF.

The chain is built from TRBV19 and TRBJ2-1; 11 bases agree with TRBD2. Losses at the gene ends were 7 bases for V and 2 bases for J; bases not matched to a gene: 10. The CDR3 consists of 17 residues. In germline, CDR1 is LNHDA, CDR2 SQIVND (reference sequence). CDR3 bases: TGTGCCAGTACGCCCCTAGCGGGAGGAATTACCTACAATGAGCAGTTCTTC. Protein: CASTPLAGGITYNEQFF.

This chain links TRBV6-4 with TRBJ1-6; D possibly corresponds to TRBD1 (6 bases). The CDR3 spans 15 residues. Trimming removed 5 bases at V and 7 bases at J, with 15 bases between. CDR1 is MRHNA and CDR2 is SNTAGT in the germline V gene. CDR3 bases: TGTGCCAGCAGTCCCCAGGGGACGGCGAATTCACCCCTCCACTTT. Protein sequence: CASSPQGTANSPLHF.

The V call is TRBV18, the J call TRBJ1-1, with TRBD1 matching over 9 bases. The trim removed 3 bases at V and 3 bases at J, leaving 5 bases unmatched. The CDR3 is 15 amino acids. CDR1 is KGHSH and CDR2 is LQKENI in the germline V gene. The CDR3 DNA sequence: TGTGCCAGCTCACCTCTTACAGGGGGCGACACTGAAGCTTTCTTT. The encoded protein is CASSPLTGGDTEAFF. Full variable domain (rest looked up from reference TRBV18 and TRBJ1-1): NAGVMQNPRHLVRRRGQEARLRCSPMKGHSHVYWYRQLPEEGLKFMVYLQKENIIDESGMPKERFSAEFPKEGPSILRIQQVVRGDSAAYFCASSPLTGGDTEAFFGQGTRLTVV.

This chain links TRBV27 with TRBJ2-7; TRBD2 is a possible D gene (5 bases). Trimming left V 5 bases short and J 4 bases short, with 15 bases between. Germline assignment: CDR1 MNHEY and CDR2 SMNVEV (reference sequence). This CDR3 region has 14 residues. The CDR3 nucleotides read TGTGCCAGCAGTCCATGGGGAGAAGAGTACGAGCAGTACTTC. Amino acid sequence: CASSPWGEEYEQYF.

The chain carries TRBV27 and TRBJ2-7; D perhaps matches TRBD1 (5 bases). Germline lookup yields CDR1 MNHEY and CDR2 SMNVEV (reference sequence). This CDR3 is 16 amino acids long. Trimming cost V 4 bases and J 1 base, with 17 bases left between them. CDR3: CASSSNAAAGSYEQYF. The CDR3 nucleotides read TGTGCCAGCAGTTCAAACGCCGCCGCAGGGTCCTACGAGCAGTACTTC.

The genes are TRBV14 and TRBJ1-5; D is uncertain. There are 17 residues in the CDR3. Germline CDR1 and CDR2: SGHDN and FVKESK. V was cut by 1 base and J by 4 bases, with 17 bases left in between. CDR3 in DNA: TGTGCCAGCAGCCAAGGGGCCCTTGGAGGAACGAATCAGCCCCAGCATTTT. It translates to CASSQGALGGTNQPQHF.